This T cell receptor beta chain was identified in a study of blood T cell repertoires in COVID-19. TCRdb's table, derived via immunoSEQ multiplex PCR, lists solely in-frame clones and lacks some. In the table there are some 300,000 clones, just under 90% of which are singletons. Unmatched junction bases numbered 10, after V lost 2 bases and J lost 4 bases. From germline, CDR1 is MNHEY and CDR2 SMNVEV (reference sequence). The CDR3 is 17 amino acids. This clone occurred a few times. The clonotype was recovered from a woman between 45 and 65 years old with COVID-19, enrolled during active disease. The sequenced material came from peripheral blood. The genes are TRBV27 and TRBJ1-5; 8 bases match TRBD1. This chain's CDR3 is CASSLTLTGANNQPQHF. In nucleotides, the CDR3 is TGTGCCAGCAGTTTAACCCTGACAGGGGCAAATAATCAGCCCCAGCATTTT.